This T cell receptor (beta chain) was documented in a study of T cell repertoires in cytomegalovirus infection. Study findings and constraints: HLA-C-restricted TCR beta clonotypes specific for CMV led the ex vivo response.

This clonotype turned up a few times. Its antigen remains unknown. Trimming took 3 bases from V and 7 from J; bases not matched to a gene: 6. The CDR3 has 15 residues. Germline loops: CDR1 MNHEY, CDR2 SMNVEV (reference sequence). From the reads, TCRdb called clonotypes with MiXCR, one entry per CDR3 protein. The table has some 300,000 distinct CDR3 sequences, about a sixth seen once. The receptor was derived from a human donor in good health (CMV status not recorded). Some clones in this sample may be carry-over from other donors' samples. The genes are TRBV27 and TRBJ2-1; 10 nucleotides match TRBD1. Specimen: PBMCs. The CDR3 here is CASSLGTGARNEQFF. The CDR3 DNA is TGTGCCAGCAGTTTGGGGACAGGGGCCCGGAATGAGCAGTTCTTC.